This T cell receptor (beta chain) was sequenced during a study of T cells in Graves' hyperthyroidism and ophthalmopathy. Authors of the study amplified TCR beta CDR3 regions from RNA transcripts. RT-PCR in the first round (using the HTBI primer set) targeted the TCR CDR3. MiXCR, run by TCRdb on the multiplex PCR reads, gives a single entry per CDR3 protein. The sample has about 480,000 distinct CDR3 sequences, roughly 24% seen once. Regarding the study as a whole: Among clonotypes expanded in thyroid above 0.001, most were also found in blood.

This clonotype was seen at least ten times. Its antigen remains unidentified. It was around 10 ml of fresh peripheral blood that supplied the PBMCs. The CDR3 runs to 13 residues. Per germline, CDR1 MNHEY and CDR2 SVGAGI. V was clipped by 4 bases and J by 2 bases, with 8 bases between them. This sequence originates from a woman in her twenties or thirties with Graves' ophthalmopathy. This chain uses TRBV6-5 with TRBJ1-2; TRBD1 is a possible D gene (6 bases). What was sequenced was blood. CDR3 bases: TGTGCCAGCAGTTTGGACAGCAACTATGGCTACACCTTC. Translating gives CASSLDSNYGYTF.